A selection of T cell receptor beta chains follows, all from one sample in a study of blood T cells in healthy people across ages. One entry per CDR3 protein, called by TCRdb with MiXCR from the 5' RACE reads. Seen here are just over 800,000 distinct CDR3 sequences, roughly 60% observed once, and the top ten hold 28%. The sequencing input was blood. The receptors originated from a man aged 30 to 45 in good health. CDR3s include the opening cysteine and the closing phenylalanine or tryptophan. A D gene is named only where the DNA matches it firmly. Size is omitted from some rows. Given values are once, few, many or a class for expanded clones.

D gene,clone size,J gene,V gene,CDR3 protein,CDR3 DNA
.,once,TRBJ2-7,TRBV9,CASSVASGHPYYEQYF,TGTGCCAGCAGCGTAGCGTCGGGACATCCATACTACGAGCAGTACTTC
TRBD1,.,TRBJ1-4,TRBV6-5,CASSLTGADEKLFF,TGTGCCAGCAGTCTTACAGGGGCCGATGAAAAACTGTTTTTT
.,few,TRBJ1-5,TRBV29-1,CSVGQGSQPQHF,TGCAGCGTTGGCCAGGGTAGTCAGCCCCAGCATTTT
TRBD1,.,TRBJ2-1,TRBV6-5,CASSSLDRGLLNEQFF,TGTGCCAGCAGTTCTTTGGACAGGGGGCTCTTGAATGAGCAGTTCTTC
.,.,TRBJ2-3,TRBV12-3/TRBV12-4,CASSRGSPTDTQYF,TGTGCCAGCAGTCGCGGGTCGCCCACAGATACGCAGTATTTT
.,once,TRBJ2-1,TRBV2,CASSEGKGLDEQFF,TGTGCCAGCAGTGAAGGGAAGGGGCTGGATGAGCAGTTCTTC
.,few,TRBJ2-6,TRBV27,CASGDVISSGANVLTF,TGTGCCAGCGGGGATGTAATTAGTTCTGGGGCCAACGTCCTGACTTTC
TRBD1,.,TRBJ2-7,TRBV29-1,CSVASDRTYEQYF,TGCAGCGTTGCGTCGGACAGGACCTACGAGCAGTACTTC
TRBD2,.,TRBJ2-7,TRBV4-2,CASSRGLAGAEQYF,TGTGCCAGCAGCCGCGGACTAGCGGGGGCGGAGCAGTACTTC
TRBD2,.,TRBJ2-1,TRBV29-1,CSVEQLAGAYNGQFF,TGCAGCGTTGAACAACTAGCGGGGGCCTACAATGGGCAGTTCTTC
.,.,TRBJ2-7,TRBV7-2,CASVASGPPYEQYF,TGTGCCAGCGTAGCGTCGGGGCCCCCCTACGAGCAGTACTTC
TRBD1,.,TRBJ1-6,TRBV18,CASSPFMPGQGGGSPLHF,TGTGCCAGCTCACCGTTCATGCCAGGACAGGGAGGAGGGTCACCCCTCCACTTT
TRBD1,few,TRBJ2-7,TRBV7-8,CASSLARGFIYEQYF,TGTGCCAGCAGCTTAGCCAGGGGGTTTATATACGAGCAGTACTTC
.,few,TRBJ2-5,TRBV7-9,CASSPQDSQGETQYF,TGTGCCAGCAGCCCCCAAGATAGCCAGGGGGAGACCCAGTACTTC
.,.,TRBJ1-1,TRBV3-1,CASSARTWDEAFF,TGTGCCAGCAGCGCCCGGACTTGGGATGAAGCTTTCTTT
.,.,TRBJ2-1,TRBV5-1,CASRAGPPSANEQFF,TGCGCCAGCAGGGCAGGTCCCCCTTCGGCAAATGAGCAGTTCTTC
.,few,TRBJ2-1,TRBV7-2,CASGHPSSYNEQFF,TGTGCCAGCGGCCACCCGTCCTCCTACAATGAGCAGTTCTTC